The 8 T cell receptor beta chains below all came from one sample that was sequenced in a study of T cells in Graves' hyperthyroidism and ophthalmopathy. Amplification of TCR beta CDR3 regions was performed using RNA transcripts as template. HTBI primers were used for first-round RT-PCR of the TCR CDR3. TCRdb redid the calling of the multiplex PCR reads with MiXCR, one entry per CDR3 protein. Among a few hundred thousand distinct CDR3 sequences listed, 35% to 55% were seen once. What was sequenced was peripheral blood or thyroid tissue (not recorded which). These receptors were obtained from a woman aged 18-29 years with Graves' hyperthyroidism.

This clonotype has a count of ten or more. The chain links TRBV10-3 to TRBJ2-7; D uncertain. With 6 bases removed from V and 2 bases from J, the gap between germline ends came to 14 bases. Germline lookup yields CDR1 ENHRY and CDR2 SYGVKD. This CDR3 region has 14 residues. The CDR3 loop is CAISRQPLTYEQYF. The CDR3 DNA is TGTGCCATCAGCCGACAACCCCTGACCTACGAGCAGTACTTC.

This clonotype appeared many times. J is TRBJ1-1 and V is TRBV4-2, with 8 bases that match TRBD1. The CDR3 length is 15 residues. The germline CDR1 and CDR2 sequences are LGHNA and YNFKEQ. The V and J ends lost 3 bases and 4 bases, in that order; junction bases with no gene match: 7. The CDR3 coding sequence is TGTGCCAGCAGCCAGAGGACAGGGACAGGCACTGAAGCTTTCTTT. This encodes CASSQRTGTGTEAFF.

V is TRBV19 and J is TRBJ1-2; 11 positions match TRBD1. This CDR3 has 16 residues. Germline trimming cut 5 bases from V and 6 bases from J; bases unmatched to any gene: 11. Germline assignment: CDR1 LNHDA and CDR2 SQIVND (reference sequence). This CDR3 is CASSDHGTGGMDGYTF. The CDR3 DNA reads as TGTGCCAGTAGTGACCACGGGACAGGGGGTATGGATGGCTACACCTTC. The entire variable domain, with the rest obtained from reference TRBV19 and TRBJ1-2, is as follows: DGGITQSPKYLFRKEGQNVTLSCEQNLNHDAMYWYRQDPGQGLRLIYYSQIVNDFQKGDIAEGYSVSREKKESFPLTVTSAQKNPTAFYLCASSDHGTGGMDGYTFGSGTRLTVV.

This clonotype is a singleton in its sample. CDR3 nucleotides: TGTGCCAGCAGCTTAGAATTACCGGGTGAGCAGTACTTC. The encoded protein is CASSLELPGEQYF. The V gene is TRBV7-9, the J gene TRBJ2-7; D is unclear. V gave up 1 base and J gave up 7 bases, with 11 bases separating them. This CDR3 region has 13 residues. Looked up from germline, CDR1 is SEHNR and CDR2 is FQNEAQ (reference sequence). The full variable domain, rest sourced from reference TRBV7-9 and TRBJ2-7, is DTGVSQNPRHKITKRGQNVTFRCDPISEHNRLYWYRQTLGQGPEFLTYFQNEAQLEKSRLLSDRFSAERPKGSFSTLEIQRTEQGDSAMYLCASSLELPGEQYFGPGTRLTVT.

This clonotype was found once. The gene calls are TRBV19 and TRBJ2-5, with TRBD2 matching over 9 bases. The CDR3 contains 15 residues. Germline V gene data show CDR1 as LNHDA and CDR2 as SQIVND (reference sequence). V gave up 3 bases and J gave up 3 bases; unmatched junction bases: 5. The CDR3 is CASSMSSGRKETQYF. The CDR3 DNA is TGTGCCAGTAGTATGTCCAGCGGGAGGAAAGAGACCCAGTACTTC.

The sample holds many counts of this clonotype. This chain joins TRBV9 and TRBJ2-5, with no clear D. Between the trimmed V and J ends, which lost 0 bases and 1 base, there was a span of 10 bases. This CDR3 spans 15 amino acids. Germline CDR1 SGDLS, CDR2 YYNGEE. The CDR3 loop is CASSVVTECQETQYF. CDR3 bases: TGTGCCAGCAGCGTAGTCACCGAGTGCCAAGAGACCCAGTACTTC.

The chain couples TRBV28 to TRBJ1-4; tentatively, D is TRBD1 (6 bases). CDR3 size: 17 residues. CDR1 is MDHEN and CDR2 is SYDVKM in the germline V gene. Trimming shortened V by 4 bases and J by 3 bases, and 18 bases separated the two germline ends. The DNA of the CDR3 is TGTGCCAGCAGTTCCCCGGACAGATTCGAGGCTAATGAAAAACTGTTTTTT. This sequence encodes CASSSPDRFEANEKLFF.

The gene calls are TRBV11-2 and TRBJ1-5; a weak D match, TRBD1 (5 bases). Trimming removed 6 bases from V and 14 bases from J, with 23 bases in between. This CDR3 region has 14 residues. Germline CDR1 and CDR2: SGHAT and FQNNGV. In DNA, the CDR3 is TGTGCCAGCAGTCCCCAGGGCCATAACGAGGGCGAGCATTTT. Amino acids: CASSPQGHNEGEHF.